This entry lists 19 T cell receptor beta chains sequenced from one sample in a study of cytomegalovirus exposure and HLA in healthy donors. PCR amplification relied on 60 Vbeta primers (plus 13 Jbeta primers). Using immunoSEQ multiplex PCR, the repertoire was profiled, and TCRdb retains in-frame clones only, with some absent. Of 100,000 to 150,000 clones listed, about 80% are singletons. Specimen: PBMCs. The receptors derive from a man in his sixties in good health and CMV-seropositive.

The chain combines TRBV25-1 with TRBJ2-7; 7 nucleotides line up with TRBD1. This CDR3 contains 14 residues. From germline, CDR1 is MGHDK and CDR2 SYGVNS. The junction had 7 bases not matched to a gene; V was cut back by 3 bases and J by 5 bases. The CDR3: CASSDFTGDDEQYF. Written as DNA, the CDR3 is TGTGCCAGCAGTGATTTTACAGGGGACGACGAGCAGTACTTC.

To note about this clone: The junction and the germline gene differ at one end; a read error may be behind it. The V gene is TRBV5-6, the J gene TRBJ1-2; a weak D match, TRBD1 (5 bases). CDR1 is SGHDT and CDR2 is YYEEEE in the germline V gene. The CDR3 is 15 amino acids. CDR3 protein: CASSLAGQGNYGYTF. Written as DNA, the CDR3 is TGTGCCAGCAGCTTGGCCGGCCAGGGTAACTATGGCTACACTTTC.

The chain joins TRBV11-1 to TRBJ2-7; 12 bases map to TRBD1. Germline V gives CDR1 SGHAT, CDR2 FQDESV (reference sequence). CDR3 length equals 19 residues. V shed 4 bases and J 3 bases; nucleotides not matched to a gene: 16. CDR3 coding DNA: TGTGCCAGCAGCTCCCAGAGGGACAGGGGGCGCGCGAAAGACTACGAGCAGTACTTC. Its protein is CASSSQRDRGRAKDYEQYF.

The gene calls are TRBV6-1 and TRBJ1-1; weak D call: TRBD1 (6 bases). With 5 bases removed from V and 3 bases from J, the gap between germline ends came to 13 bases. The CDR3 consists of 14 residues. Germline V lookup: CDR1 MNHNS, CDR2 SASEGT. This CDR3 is CASSPVGGYTEAFF. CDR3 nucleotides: TGTGCCAGCAGTCCAGTTGGGGGCTACACTGAAGCTTTCTTT.

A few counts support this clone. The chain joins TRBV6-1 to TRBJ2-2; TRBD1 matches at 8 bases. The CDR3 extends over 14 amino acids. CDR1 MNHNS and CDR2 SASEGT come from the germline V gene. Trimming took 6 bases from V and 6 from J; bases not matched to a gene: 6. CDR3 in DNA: TGTGCCAGCAGCCCGGACAGGGCTGCCGGGGAGCTGTTTTTT. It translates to CASSPDRAAGELFF.

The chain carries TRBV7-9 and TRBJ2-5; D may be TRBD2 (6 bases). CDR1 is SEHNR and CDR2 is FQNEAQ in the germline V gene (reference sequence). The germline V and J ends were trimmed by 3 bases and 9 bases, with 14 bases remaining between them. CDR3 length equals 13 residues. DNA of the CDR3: TGTGCCAGCAGCTTTACTAGCCTGGGGGCCCAGTACTTC. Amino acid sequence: CASSFTSLGAQYF.

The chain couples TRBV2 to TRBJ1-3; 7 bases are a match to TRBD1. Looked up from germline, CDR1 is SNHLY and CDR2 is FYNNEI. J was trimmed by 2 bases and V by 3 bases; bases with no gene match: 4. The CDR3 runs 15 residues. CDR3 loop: CASSDYRGTGNTIYF. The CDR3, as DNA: TGTGCCAGCAGTGATTACAGGGGTACTGGAAACACCATATATTTT.

CDR3 protein: CASSPVRQGLNTEAFF. The CDR3 bases are TGTGCCAGCTCCCCCGTGAGACAGGGCTTGAACACTGAAGCTTTCTTT. The rearrangement links TRBV18 to TRBJ1-1; TRBD1 matches 7 bases. J gave up 0 bases and V 6 bases, and 10 bases lay outside the gene matches. The V gene's germline CDR1 is KGHSH and CDR2 LQKENI. This CDR3 has 16 amino acids.

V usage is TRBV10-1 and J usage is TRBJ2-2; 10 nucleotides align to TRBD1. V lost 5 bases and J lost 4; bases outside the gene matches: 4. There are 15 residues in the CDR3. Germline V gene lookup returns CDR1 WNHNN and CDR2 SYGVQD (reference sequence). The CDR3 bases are TGCGCCAGCAGTCCGGGACAGGGGTCCACCGGGGAGCTGTTTTTT. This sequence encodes CASSPGQGSTGELFF.

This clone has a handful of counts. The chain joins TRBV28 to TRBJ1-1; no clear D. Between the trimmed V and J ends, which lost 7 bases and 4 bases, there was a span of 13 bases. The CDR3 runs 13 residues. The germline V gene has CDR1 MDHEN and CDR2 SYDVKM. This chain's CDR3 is CASTMTFGTEAFF. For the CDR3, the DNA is TGTGCCAGCACCATGACTTTTGGCACTGAAGCTTTCTTT.

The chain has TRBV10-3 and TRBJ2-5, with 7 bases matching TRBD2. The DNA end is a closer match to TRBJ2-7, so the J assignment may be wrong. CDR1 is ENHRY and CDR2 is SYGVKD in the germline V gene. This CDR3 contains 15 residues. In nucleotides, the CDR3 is TGTGCCATCAGTGCAGGAGCGGGGCTCTCCTACGAGCAGTACTTC. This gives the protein CAISAGAGLSYEQYF.

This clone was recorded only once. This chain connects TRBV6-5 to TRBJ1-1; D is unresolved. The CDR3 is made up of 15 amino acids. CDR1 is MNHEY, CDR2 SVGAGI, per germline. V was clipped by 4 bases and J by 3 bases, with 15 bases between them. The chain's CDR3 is CASSSAERRYTEAFF. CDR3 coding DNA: TGTGCCAGCAGTTCCGCGGAGAGGAGGTACACTGAAGCTTTCTTT.

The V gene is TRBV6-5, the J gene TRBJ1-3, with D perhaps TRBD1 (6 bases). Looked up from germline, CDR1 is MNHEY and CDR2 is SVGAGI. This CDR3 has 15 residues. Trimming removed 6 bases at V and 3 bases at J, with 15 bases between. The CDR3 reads CASRRDTNLGNTIYF. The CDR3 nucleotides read TGTGCCAGCAGGAGGGACACAAACCTTGGAAACACCATATATTTT.

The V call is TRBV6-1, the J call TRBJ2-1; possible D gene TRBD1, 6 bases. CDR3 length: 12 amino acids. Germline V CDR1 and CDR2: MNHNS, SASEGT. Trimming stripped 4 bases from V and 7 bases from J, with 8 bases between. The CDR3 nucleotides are TGTGCCAGCAGTGGGGACATTAATGAGCAGTTCTTC. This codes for CASSGDINEQFF.

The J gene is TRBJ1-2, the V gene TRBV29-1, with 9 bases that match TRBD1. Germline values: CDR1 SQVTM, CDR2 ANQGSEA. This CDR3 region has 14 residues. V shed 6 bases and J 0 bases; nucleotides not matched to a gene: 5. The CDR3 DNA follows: TGCAGCGTGAACCGGGACAGGGCTAACTATGGCTACACCTTC. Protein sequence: CSVNRDRANYGYTF. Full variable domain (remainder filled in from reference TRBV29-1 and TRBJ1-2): SAVISQKPSRDICQRGTSLTIQCQVDSQVTMMFWYRQQPGQSLTLIATANQGSEATYESGFVIDKFPISRPNLTFSTLTVSNMSPEDSSIYLCSVNRDRANYGYTFGSGTRLTVV.

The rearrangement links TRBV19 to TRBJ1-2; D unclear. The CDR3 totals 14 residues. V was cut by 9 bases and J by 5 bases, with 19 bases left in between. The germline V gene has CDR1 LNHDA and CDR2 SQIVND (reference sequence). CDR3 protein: CASNSLRREYGYTF. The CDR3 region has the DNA TGTGCCAGCAACTCTTTGCGGAGGGAGTATGGCTACACCTTC.

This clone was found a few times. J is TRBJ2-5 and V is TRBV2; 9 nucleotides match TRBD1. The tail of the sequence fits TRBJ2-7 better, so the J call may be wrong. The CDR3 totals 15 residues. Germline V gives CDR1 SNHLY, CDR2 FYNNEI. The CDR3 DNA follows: TGTGCCAGCCGACCGGACAGGGGCGAATTCTACGAGCAGTACTTC. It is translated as CASRPDRGEFYEQYF.

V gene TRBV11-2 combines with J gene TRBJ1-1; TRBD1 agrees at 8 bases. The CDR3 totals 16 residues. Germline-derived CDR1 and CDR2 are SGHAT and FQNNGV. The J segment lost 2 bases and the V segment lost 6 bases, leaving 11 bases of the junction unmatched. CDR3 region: CASRGFRDRTNTEAFF. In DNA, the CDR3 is TGTGCCAGCAGGGGCTTCCGGGACAGGACCAACACTGAAGCTTTCTTT.

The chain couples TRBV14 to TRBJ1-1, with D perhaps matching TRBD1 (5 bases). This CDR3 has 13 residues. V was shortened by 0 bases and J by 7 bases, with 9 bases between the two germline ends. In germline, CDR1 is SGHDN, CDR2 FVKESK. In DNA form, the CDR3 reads TGTGCCAGCAGCCAAGATCTAGACAGTGAAGCTTTCTTT. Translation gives CASSQDLDSEAFF.